The present T cell receptor (beta chain) was sequenced within a study of OX40 agonist ivuxolimab in advanced cancers. As for the study in general: The treatment was a fully human IgG2 OX40 agonist, ivuxolimab. Among those treated, three patients had partial responses, one with hepatocellular carcinoma and two with cutaneous melanoma.

This clone is a singleton in its sample. Using immunoSEQ multiplex PCR, the repertoire was profiled, and TCRdb retains in-frame clones only, with some absent. Among about 89,000 clones listed, more than 75% were seen once. The specimen was CD4+ or CD8+ T cells sorted from blood, collected in a trial of the OX40 agonist ivuxolimab. The sequence came from an adult with an advanced solid tumor such as melanoma, head and neck, liver or kidney cancer.

The CDR3 loop is CASSFARPNLGEQYF. The CDR3 DNA sequence: TGTGCCAGCAGCTTCGCCCGACCGAACTTGGGGGAGCAGTACTTC. The chain carries TRBV7-2 and TRBJ2-7; D call uncertain. Germline values: CDR1 SGHTA, CDR2 FQGNSA. V was clipped by 3 bases and J by 7 bases, with 19 bases between them. The CDR3 runs 15 residues.